This passage covers 30 T cell receptor beta chains from one sample sequenced in a study of T cell changes during pregnancy in multiple sclerosis. Generated by immunoSEQ multiplex PCR, the TCRdb table keeps only in-frame clones and is missing some. The table records under 40,000 clones, about nine tenths of them present only once. The specimen was CD4+ T cells from peripheral blood mononuclear cells, collected in the third trimester of pregnancy. The receptors originated from a female donor in good health, enrolled as a control in a pregnancy study.

This clone is a singleton in its sample. This chain uses TRBV15 with TRBJ2-7; D is possibly TRBD2 (5 bases). The CDR3 runs to 14 residues. Germline CDR1 is LNHNV and CDR2 is YYDKDF (reference sequence). V was shortened by 8 bases and J by 2 bases, with 16 bases between the two germline ends. The CDR3 coding sequence is TGTGCCACCGGGAGCCGTAGGCGGACCTACGAGCAGTACTTC. It is translated as CATGSRRRTYEQYF.

The chain couples TRBV5-6 to TRBJ2-1, with 7 bases that match TRBD2. CDR1 is SGHDT, CDR2 YYEEEE, per germline. V gave up 2 bases and J gave up 0 bases; unmatched junction bases: 5. This CDR3 contains 16 residues. As DNA, the CDR3 is TGTGCCAGCAGCTTCGGCGGGGGAGGCTCCTACAATGAGCAGTTCTTC. Encoded protein: CASSFGGGGSYNEQFF.

The J gene is TRBJ1-6, the V gene TRBV28; 8 nucleotides align to TRBD1. J was trimmed by 8 bases and V by 8 bases; bases with no gene match: 2. Germline V lookup: CDR1 MDHEN, CDR2 SYDVKM. This CDR3 spans 12 amino acids. This CDR3 reads CASGQGDSPLHF. CDR3 in DNA: TGTGCCAGCGGACAGGGTGATTCACCCCTCCACTTT.

This chain uses TRBV5-1 with TRBJ2-3; 8 bases line up with TRBD2. The CDR3 runs to 14 residues. V gave up 7 bases and J gave up 2 bases; unmatched junction bases: 6. Germline-derived CDR1 and CDR2 are SGHRS and YFSETQ. In nucleotides, the CDR3 is TGCGCCAGCCACCCCGGGGGGGCCACAGATACGCAGTATTTT. This sequence encodes CASHPGGATDTQYF.

V and J are TRBV18 and TRBJ2-1; no clear D. Germline V gene sequence: CDR1 KGHSH, CDR2 LQKENI. V shed 7 bases and J shed 7 bases, with 11 bases lying between them. This CDR3 is 12 amino acids long. CDR3 nucleotides: TGTGCCAGCTTGACCCCTAGTAATGAGCAGTTCTTC. Translating it yields CASLTPSNEQFF.

The rearrangement joins TRBV29-1 to TRBJ2-7, with a weak D call TRBD1 (6 bases). Germline V CDR1 and CDR2: SQVTM, ANQGSEA. The CDR3 has 12 amino acids. Trimming removed 7 bases at V and 2 bases at J, with 12 bases between. The CDR3 spells CSAGDNAYEQYF. The CDR3 DNA is TGCAGCGCAGGGGACAACGCCTACGAGCAGTACTTC.

The chain employs TRBV28 and TRBJ1-2, with D perhaps matching TRBD1 (5 bases). The CDR3 totals 13 residues. Deletions cut 5 bases from V and 0 bases from J, with 7 bases between. Germline loops: CDR1 MDHEN, CDR2 SYDVKM. Here the CDR3 DNA reads TGTGCCAGCAGTCAGACAGCTAACTATGGCTACACCTTC. Translating gives CASSQTANYGYTF.

The chain uses TRBV27 and TRBJ2-5; D is perhaps TRBD1 (5 bases). Germline V gene lookup returns CDR1 MNHEY and CDR2 SMNVEV (reference sequence). Trimming pared 2 bases from V and 4 bases from J, leaving 8 bases between. The CDR3 spans 13 residues. DNA of the CDR3: TGTGCCAGCAGTTTAGTAAGGGGAGAGACCCAGTACTTC. Its translation is CASSLVRGETQYF.

The CDR3 nucleotides are TGTGCCAGCAGCATGGGGTCTAGCGGGGGAGCATTGGCCCAGTACTTC. Residues: CASSMGSSGGALAQYF. This chain uses TRBV5-8 with TRBJ2-5, with 10 bases that match TRBD2. CDR3 length equals 16 residues. Germline loops: CDR1 SGHTS, CDR2 YDEGEE. The V and J ends lost 4 bases and 9 bases, in that order; junction bases with no gene match: 15.

V gene TRBV5-1 combines with J gene TRBJ1-1; D is possibly TRBD1 (5 bases). In germline, CDR1 is SGHRS, CDR2 YFSETQ. Trimming removed 0 bases at V and 10 bases at J, with 10 bases between. This CDR3 has 12 amino acids. CDR3 bases: TGCGCCAGCAGCTTGGCCGGGAGGGGAGCTTTCTTT. This translates into CASSLAGRGAFF.

The genes are TRBV12-5 and TRBJ1-3; D might be TRBD1 (6 bases). This CDR3 is 12 amino acids long. Germline assignment: CDR1 LGHNT and CDR2 FRNRAP. The V and J ends lost 6 bases and 4 bases respectively, with 7 bases between them. The CDR3 sequence: CASGRGGNTIYF. Written as DNA, the CDR3 is TGTGCTAGTGGGAGGGGGGGAAACACCATATATTTT.

The chain uses TRBV7-9 and TRBJ2-1; D is undetermined. This CDR3 spans 13 amino acids. V was shortened by 5 bases and J by 4 bases, with 9 bases between the two germline ends. CDR1 is SEHNR, CDR2 FQNEAQ, per germline (reference sequence). The DNA of the CDR3 is TGTGCCAGCAGCGCAGACTCATACAATGAGCAGTTCTTC. This translates into CASSADSYNEQFF. The complete variable domain, with remaining parts taken from reference TRBV7-9 and TRBJ2-1, reads DTGVSQNPRHKITKRGQNVTFRCDPISEHNRLYWYRQTLGQGPEFLTYFQNEAQLEKSRLLSDRFSAERPKGSFSTLEIQRTEQGDSAMYLCASSADSYNEQFFGPGTRLTVL.

The chain couples TRBV29-1 to TRBJ2-7; 8 bases agree with TRBD2. Germline trimming cut 3 bases from V and 3 bases from J; bases unmatched to any gene: 10. The germline CDR1 and CDR2 sequences are SQVTM and ANQGSEA. The CDR3 loop spans 15 amino acids. Here the CDR3 DNA reads TGCAGCGTTGATGGAGCGGGACTAGGAAGCTACGAGCAGTACTTC. Translating gives CSVDGAGLGSYEQYF.

This chain joins TRBV27 and TRBJ1-1; 7 bases map to TRBD1. V was clipped by 1 base and J by 2 bases; unmatched bases: 7. CDR1 and CDR2 from the germline V gene are MNHEY and SMNVEV (reference sequence). The CDR3 consists of 16 residues. Here the CDR3 reads CASSLWAGTANTEAFF. DNA of the CDR3: TGTGCCAGCAGTTTATGGGCCGGGACAGCTAACACTGAAGCTTTCTTT.

The chain recombines TRBV5-6 with TRBJ2-2; tentative D call: TRBD1 (6 bases). The V and J ends lost 5 bases and 4 bases respectively, with 12 bases between them. The CDR3 totals 14 residues. From germline, CDR1 is SGHDT and CDR2 YYEEEE. The DNA of the CDR3 is TGTGCCAGCAGTCCCGGACAGATCACCGGGGAGCTGTTTTTT. This encodes CASSPGQITGELFF.

Of note for this clone: A read error may account for a junction end that differs from germline. J is TRBJ2-3 and V is TRBV7-7, with D uncertain. The CDR3 consists of 13 residues. Germline values: CDR1 SSHAT, CDR2 FNYEAQ (reference sequence). The CDR3 is CASSFVRTDTQYF. As DNA, the CDR3 is TGTGCTAGCAGCTTCGTCCGCACAGATACGCAGTATTTT. The variable domain in full, completed from reference TRBV7-7 and TRBJ2-3, reads GAGVSQSPRYKVTKRGQDVTLRCDPISSHATLYWYQQALGQGPEFLTYFNYEAQPDKSGLPSDRFSAERPEGSISTLTIQRTEQRDSAMYRCASSFVRTDTQYFGPGTRLTVL.

V usage is TRBV5-6 and J usage is TRBJ2-1, with 10 bases that match TRBD1. CDR1 is SGHDT and CDR2 is YYEEEE in the germline V gene. J was trimmed by 9 bases and V by 3 bases; bases with no gene match: 6. The CDR3 is 14 residues long. The CDR3 region is CASSSPGTGAEQFF. CDR3 bases: TGTGCCAGCAGCTCACCCGGGACAGGGGCTGAGCAGTTCTTC.

The chain employs TRBV28 and TRBJ1-4; TRBD1 is a possible D gene (6 bases). V shed 5 bases and J shed 7 bases, with 11 bases lying between them. Germline values: CDR1 MDHEN, CDR2 SYDVKM. The CDR3 has 13 residues. The CDR3 sequence: CASSRTVAEKLFF. CDR3 in DNA: TGTGCCAGCAGTCGGACAGTGGCTGAAAAACTGTTTTTT.

V and J are TRBV5-1 and TRBJ2-7; the match to TRBD2 covers 11 bases. V trimming: 4 bases; J trimming: 2 bases; junction bases outside the gene matches: 5. Germline V gives CDR1 SGHRS, CDR2 YFSETQ. This CDR3 region has 15 residues. The CDR3 DNA sequence: TGCGCCAGCAGCCCCGTAGCGGGAGGGACCTACGAGCAGTACTTC. Translation gives CASSPVAGGTYEQYF.

The rearrangement joins TRBV28 to TRBJ1-5, with a weak D call TRBD1 (5 bases). The CDR3 has 16 residues. Germline values: CDR1 MDHEN, CDR2 SYDVKM. Between the trimmed V and J ends, which lost 7 bases and 6 bases, there was a span of 22 bases. The CDR3 DNA is TGTGCCAGCAATCCCGGGGGGTTGGGGATCACTCAGCCCCAGCATTTT. Its translation: CASNPGGLGITQPQHF.

The V call is TRBV27, the J call TRBJ1-5; 8 bases match TRBD1. The germline V gene has CDR1 MNHEY and CDR2 SMNVEV (reference sequence). This CDR3 contains 14 residues. Germline trimming cut 3 bases from V and 2 bases from J; bases unmatched to any gene: 0. CDR3: CASSLGQGNQPQHF. The DNA for the CDR3 is TGTGCCAGCAGTTTGGGACAGGGCAATCAGCCCCAGCATTTT.

The CDR3 sequence is CASSRGRPEAFF. Written as DNA, the CDR3 is TGTGCCAGTAGTCGGGGTCGGCCTGAAGCTTTCTTT. The chain has TRBV19 and TRBJ1-1; D unclear. The germline V and J ends were trimmed by 5 bases and 6 bases, with 10 bases remaining between them. CDR1 is LNHDA, CDR2 SQIVND, per germline (reference sequence). The CDR3 spans 12 residues.

The V and J genes are TRBV6-1 and TRBJ1-2; TRBD1 aligns across 9 bases. Germline V gene sequence: CDR1 MNHNS, CDR2 SASEGT. The CDR3 totals 14 residues. With V trimmed by 8 bases and J by 3 bases, 7 bases remained unmatched. The CDR3 loop reads CASLLGQGHYGYTF. CDR3 bases: TGTGCCAGCCTGTTGGGACAGGGTCACTATGGCTACACCTTC.

The chain recombines TRBV6-1 with TRBJ1-5, with D possibly matching TRBD1 (6 bases). V gave up 7 bases and J gave up 2 bases, with 15 bases separating them. This CDR3 comprises 15 residues. Germline V gene data show CDR1 as MNHNS and CDR2 as SASEGT. Written as DNA, the CDR3 is TGTGCCAGCACCCGACAGGCGATGGGCAATCAGCCCCAGCATTTT. This translates into CASTRQAMGNQPQHF.

This chain links TRBV5-4 with TRBJ2-3, with 8 bases identical to TRBD2. Germline V gene data show CDR1 as SGHNT and CDR2 as YYREEE (reference sequence). There are 16 residues in the CDR3. J was trimmed by 3 bases and V by 1 base; bases with no gene match: 7. The CDR3 here is CASSLRAGGNTDTQYF. Written as DNA, the CDR3 is TGTGCCAGCAGCTTGCGGGCGGGGGGTAATACAGATACGCAGTATTTT.

The CDR3 nucleotides are TGTGCCAGCAGTTTAACAGGGCTGAACACCGGGGAGCTGTTTTTT. Amino acids: CASSLTGLNTGELFF. The chain recombines TRBV27 with TRBJ2-2, with D possibly TRBD1 on 6 matching bases. V lost 2 bases and J 1 base, leaving 8 bases between the germline ends. This CDR3 has 15 amino acids. Germline CDR1 reads MNHEY; CDR2 reads SMNVEV (reference sequence).

The chain is built from TRBV30 and TRBJ1-5; maybe TRBD1 (5 bases). The CDR3 runs to 13 residues. V was clipped by 6 bases and J by 6 bases, with 15 bases between them. Germline lookup yields CDR1 GTSNPN and CDR2 SVGIG (reference sequence). DNA of the CDR3: TGTGCCTGCACCAGGGAATCGGGTCAGCCCCAGCATTTT. Translated: CACTRESGQPQHF. The full variable domain, rest sourced from reference TRBV30 and TRBJ1-5, is SQTIHQWPATLVQPVGSPLSLECTVEGTSNPNLYWYRQAAGRGLQLLFYSVGIGQISSEVPQNLSASRPQDRQFILSSKKLLLSDSGFYLCACTRESGQPQHFGDGTRLSIL.

This chain joins TRBV29-1 and TRBJ2-6, with 12 bases identical to TRBD2. The CDR3 has 16 amino acids. The V gene's germline CDR1 is SQVTM and CDR2 ANQGSEA. Trimming at V came to 4 bases and at J to 2 bases, leaving 3 bases not matched to a gene. CDR3 in DNA: TGCAGCGTTGGGGCTAGCGGGAGGGCTGGGGCCAACGTCCTGACTTTC. This codes for CSVGASGRAGANVLTF.

The chain combines TRBV19 with TRBJ2-2; TRBD1 might be the D (6 bases). The CDR3 covers 15 residues. Germline V CDR1 and CDR2: LNHDA, SQIVND (reference sequence). Trimming took off 1 base at V and 7 bases at J, with 13 bases between the two ends. The CDR3 protein is CASSIVSGVYGELFF. CDR3 DNA: TGTGCCAGTAGTATAGTATCAGGGGTATACGGGGAGCTGTTTTTT.

The chain has TRBV11-2 and TRBJ2-5, with D maybe TRBD2 (6 bases). V lost 5 bases and J lost 2, with 15 bases in between. The germline V gene encodes CDR1 SGHAT and CDR2 FQNNGV. This CDR3 is built from 15 residues. The DNA for the CDR3 is TGTGCCAGCAGCCACTCCCGACGGGGGCAAGAGACCCAGTACTTC. Its translation: CASSHSRRGQETQYF.